The sequence of this T cell receptor beta chain was determined in a study of beta chain features in type 1 diabetes. The investigators reverse transcribed all of the isolated RNA, so they sequenced expressed TCRB transcripts. The table came from immunoSEQ multiplex PCR; TCRdb's copy has only in-frame clones and leaves some out. The sample has roughly 700,000 clones, 13% seen once. Study observations and caveats: Type 1 diabetes patients had moderately but significantly shorter TCRB CDR3s in all four CD4+ subsets.

Comments on this clone: Its antigen is undetermined.

CDR1 is MDHEN, CDR2 SYDVKM, per germline. V shed 8 bases and J 8 bases; nucleotides not matched to a gene: 3. The CDR3 is made up of 12 amino acids. The sequenced material came from naive CD4+ T cells from blood. The chain is built from TRBV28 and TRBJ1-5, with 10 nucleotides matching TRBD1. This sequence originates from a man aged 18 to 30 with type 1 diabetes. CDR3 residues: CASWTGGEPQHF. CDR3 nucleotides: TGTGCCAGCTGGACAGGGGGGGAGCCCCAGCATTTT. The variable domain in full, completed from reference TRBV28 and TRBJ1-5, reads DVKVTQSSRYLVKRTGEKVFLECVQDMDHENMFWYRQDPGLGLRLIYFSYDVKMKEKGDIPEGYSVSREKKERFSLILESASTNQTSMYLCASWTGGEPQHFGDGTRLSIL.